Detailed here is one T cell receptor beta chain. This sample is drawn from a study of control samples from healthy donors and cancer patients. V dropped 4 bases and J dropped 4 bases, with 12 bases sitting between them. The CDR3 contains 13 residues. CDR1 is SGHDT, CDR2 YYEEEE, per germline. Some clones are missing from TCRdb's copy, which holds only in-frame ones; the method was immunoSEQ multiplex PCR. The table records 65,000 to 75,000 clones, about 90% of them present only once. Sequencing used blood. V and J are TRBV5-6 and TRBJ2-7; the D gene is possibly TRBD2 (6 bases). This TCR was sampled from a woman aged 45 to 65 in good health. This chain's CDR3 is CASSGPREYEQYF. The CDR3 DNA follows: TGTGCCAGCAGCGGGCCCCGGGAGTACGAGCAGTACTTC.